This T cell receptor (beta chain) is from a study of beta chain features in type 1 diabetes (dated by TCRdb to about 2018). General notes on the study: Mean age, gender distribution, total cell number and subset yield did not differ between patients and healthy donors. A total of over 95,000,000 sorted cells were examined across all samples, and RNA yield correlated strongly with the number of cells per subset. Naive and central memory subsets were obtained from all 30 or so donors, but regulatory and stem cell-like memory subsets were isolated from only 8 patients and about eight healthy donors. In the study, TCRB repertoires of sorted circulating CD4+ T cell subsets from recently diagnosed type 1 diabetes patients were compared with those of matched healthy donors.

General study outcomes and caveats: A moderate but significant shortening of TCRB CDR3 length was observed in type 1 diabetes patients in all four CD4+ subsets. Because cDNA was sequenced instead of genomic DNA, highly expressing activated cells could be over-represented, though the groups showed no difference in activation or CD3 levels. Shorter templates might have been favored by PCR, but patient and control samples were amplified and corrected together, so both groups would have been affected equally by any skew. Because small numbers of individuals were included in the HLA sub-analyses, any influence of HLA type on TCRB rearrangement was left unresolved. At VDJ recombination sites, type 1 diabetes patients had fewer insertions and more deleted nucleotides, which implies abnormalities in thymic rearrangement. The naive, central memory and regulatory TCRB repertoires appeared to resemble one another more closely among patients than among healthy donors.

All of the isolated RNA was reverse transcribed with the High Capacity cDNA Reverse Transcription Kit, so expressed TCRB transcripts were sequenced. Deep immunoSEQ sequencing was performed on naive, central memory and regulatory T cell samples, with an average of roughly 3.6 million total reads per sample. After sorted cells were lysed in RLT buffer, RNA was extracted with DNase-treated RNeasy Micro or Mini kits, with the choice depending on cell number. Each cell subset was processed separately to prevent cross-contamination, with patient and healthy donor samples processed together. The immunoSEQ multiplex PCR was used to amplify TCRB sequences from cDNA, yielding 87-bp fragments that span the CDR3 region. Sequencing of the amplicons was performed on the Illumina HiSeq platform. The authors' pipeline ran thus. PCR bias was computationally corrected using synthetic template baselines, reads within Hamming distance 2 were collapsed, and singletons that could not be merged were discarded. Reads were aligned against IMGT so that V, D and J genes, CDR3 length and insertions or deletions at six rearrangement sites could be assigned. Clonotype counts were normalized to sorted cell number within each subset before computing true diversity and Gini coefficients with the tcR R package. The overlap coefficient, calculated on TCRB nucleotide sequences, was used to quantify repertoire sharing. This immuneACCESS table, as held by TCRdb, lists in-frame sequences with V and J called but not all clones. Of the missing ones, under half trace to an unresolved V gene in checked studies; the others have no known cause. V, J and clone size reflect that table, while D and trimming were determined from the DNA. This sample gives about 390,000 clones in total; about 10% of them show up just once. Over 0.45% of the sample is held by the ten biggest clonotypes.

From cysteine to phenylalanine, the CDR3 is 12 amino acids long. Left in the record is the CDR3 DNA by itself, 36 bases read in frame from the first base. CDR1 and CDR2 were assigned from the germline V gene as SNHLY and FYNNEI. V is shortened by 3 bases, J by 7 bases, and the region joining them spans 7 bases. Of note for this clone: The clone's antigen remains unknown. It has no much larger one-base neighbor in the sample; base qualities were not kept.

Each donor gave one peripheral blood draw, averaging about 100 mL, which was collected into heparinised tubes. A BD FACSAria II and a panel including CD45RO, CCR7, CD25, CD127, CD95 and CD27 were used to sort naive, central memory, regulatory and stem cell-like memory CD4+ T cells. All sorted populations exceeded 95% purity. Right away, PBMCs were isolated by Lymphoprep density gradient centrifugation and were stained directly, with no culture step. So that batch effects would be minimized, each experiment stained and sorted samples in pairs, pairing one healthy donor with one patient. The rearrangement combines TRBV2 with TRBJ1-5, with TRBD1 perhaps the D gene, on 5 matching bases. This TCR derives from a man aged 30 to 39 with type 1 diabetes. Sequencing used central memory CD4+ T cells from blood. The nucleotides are TGTGCCAGCAGTGATAACAGGCAGCCCCAGCATTTT. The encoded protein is CASSDNRQPQHF.